This TCR beta chain is drawn from a study of OX40 agonist ivuxolimab in advanced cancers. Study as a whole: Averaging about 60 years in age, with a range of about 23 to 80, the cohort was approximately 84% male. A partial response was reached by three patients: one with hepatocellular carcinoma and two with cutaneous melanoma. Under the entry rules, prior anti-PD-1, anti-PD-L1 or anti-CTLA-4 therapy was allowed, and approximately 40% had some.

Autoimmune disease history or systemic immunosuppression meant exclusion. V dropped 8 bases and J dropped 10 bases, with 9 bases sitting between them. Germline V gene lookup returns CDR1 MDHEN and CDR2 SYDVKM. The CDR3 sequence is 10 residues long. Only in-frame clones appear in the TCRdb table, and some are missing; sequencing was by immunoSEQ multiplex PCR. The table lists around 71,000 clones, approximately 90% of them singletons. The chain joins TRBV28 to TRBJ2-1; D unresolved. This specimen consisted of CD4+ or CD8+ T cells sorted from blood, obtained in a trial of the OX40 agonist ivuxolimab. This TCR was recovered from an adult with an advanced solid tumor such as melanoma, head and neck, liver or kidney cancer. In DNA, the CDR3 is TGTGCCAGCGGGTTACGAGAGCAGTTCTTC. Translated: CASGLREQFF.